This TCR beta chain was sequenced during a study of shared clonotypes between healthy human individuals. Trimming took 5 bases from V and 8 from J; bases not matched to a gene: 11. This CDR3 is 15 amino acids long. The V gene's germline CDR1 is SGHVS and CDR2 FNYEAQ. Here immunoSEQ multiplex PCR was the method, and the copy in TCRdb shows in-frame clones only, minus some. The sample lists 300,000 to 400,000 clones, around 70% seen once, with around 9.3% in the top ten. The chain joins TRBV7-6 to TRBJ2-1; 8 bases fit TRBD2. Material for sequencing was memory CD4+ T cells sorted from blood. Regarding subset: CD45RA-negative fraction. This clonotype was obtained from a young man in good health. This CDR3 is CASSQTGGRVDEQFF. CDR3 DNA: TGTGCCAGCAGCCAGACGGGGGGGAGGGTCGATGAGCAGTTCTTC.